The sequence of this T cell receptor beta chain was determined in a study of blood T cell repertoires in COVID-19. Authors' processing steps: Quantification of nucleated cells was approximated via reference gene primer amplification. Clones were sequenced by immunoSEQ multiplex PCR, and TCRdb holds only the in-frame ones, with some missing. V and J calls plus clone size are reproduced from that table; the DNA served to infer D and trimming. The sample lists about 110,000 clones; 76% were seen once. Germline V gene data show CDR1 as SGHTA and CDR2 as FQGNSA. The ends were cut back, 1 base at V and 2 bases at J, with 18 bases in the middle. CDR3 length: 17 amino acids.

This rearrangement joins TRBV7-2 to TRBJ2-7; D is perhaps TRBD1 (5 bases). This TCR was sampled from a woman of 80 years or more with acute or convalescent COVID-19. The sample consisted of peripheral blood. CDR3 loop: CASSLGGGTTSPYEQYF. The DNA of the CDR3 is TGTGCCAGCAGCTTAGGGGGCGGAACCACTTCCCCCTACGAGCAGTACTTC.